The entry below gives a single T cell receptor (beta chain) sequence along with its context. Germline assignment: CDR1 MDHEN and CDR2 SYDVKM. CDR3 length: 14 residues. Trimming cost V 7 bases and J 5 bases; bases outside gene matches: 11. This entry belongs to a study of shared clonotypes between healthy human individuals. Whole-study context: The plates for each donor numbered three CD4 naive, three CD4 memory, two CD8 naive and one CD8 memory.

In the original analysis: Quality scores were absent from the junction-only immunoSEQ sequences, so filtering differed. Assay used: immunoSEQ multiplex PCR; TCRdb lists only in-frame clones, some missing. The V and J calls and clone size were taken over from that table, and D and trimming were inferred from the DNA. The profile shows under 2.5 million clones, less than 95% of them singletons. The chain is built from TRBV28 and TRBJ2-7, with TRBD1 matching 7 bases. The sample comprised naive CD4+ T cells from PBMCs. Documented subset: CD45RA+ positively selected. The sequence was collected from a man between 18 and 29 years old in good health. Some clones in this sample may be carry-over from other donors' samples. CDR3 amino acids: CASTEPQGSHEQYF. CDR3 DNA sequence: TGTGCCAGCACAGAACCACAGGGGTCCCACGAGCAGTACTTC.